This T cell receptor (beta chain) was captured by sequencing in a study of blood T cell repertoires in COVID-19. Study details: Samples representing acute and convalescent COVID-19 were sourced from the United States, Italy and Spain. From T cells, B-cell-depleted T cells, or PBMCs came the material, which was cDNA or gDNA.

Under the authors' procedure: Nucleated cell counts were estimated from reference gene primer amplification. Some clones are missing from TCRdb's copy, which holds only in-frame ones; the method was immunoSEQ multiplex PCR. The D gene and trimming were derived from the DNA, and the V and J assignments and clone size from that table. The repertoire holds 140,000 or so clones, with nearly 90% as singletons. Germline V gene lookup returns CDR1 LGHNA and CDR2 YNFKEQ. CDR3 length: 17 residues. V was cut by 0 bases and J by 2 bases, with 14 bases left in between. The chain combines TRBV4-2 with TRBJ1-5; D not certain. This sequence was found in a man aged 65 to 85 with acute or convalescent COVID-19. Sequenced sample: peripheral blood. The CDR3 loop is CASSQDGGRSGNQPQHF. The CDR3, as DNA: TGTGCCAGCAGCCAAGACGGCGGGCGTTCGGGCAATCAGCCCCAGCATTTT.